Following are 24 T cell receptor beta chains from one sample sequenced in a study of regulatory T cells in long-lasting Graves disease. Construction of the TCR beta libraries employed iRepertoire HTBI primers in conjunction with Arm-PCR of CDR3 regions. TCRdb reprocessed the multiplex PCR reads via MiXCR and lists one record per CDR3 protein. The sample has hundreds of thousands of distinct CDR3 sequences, about 30% seen once. Regarding time point: persistent/refractory GD, antithyroid drugs over 5 years with positive TRAb. Extracted PBMC RNA gave rise to the TCR library. The sample here was peripheral blood mononuclear cells (PBMCs), taken when the disease was refractory, from a patient treated with antithyroid drugs. The receptors were sampled from a female donor with Graves disease.

This sequence joins TRBV19 and TRBJ2-7; a possible D gene is TRBD2 (6 bases). CDR1 is LNHDA and CDR2 is SQIVND in the germline V gene (reference sequence). V lost 7 bases, J lost 7 bases, and 17 bases lay in between. The CDR3 is made up of 13 amino acids. In nucleotides, the CDR3 is TGTGCCAGTAACCCGGGGGTCCCGGGTGAGCAGTACTTC. Translated, it gives CASNPGVPGEQYF.

The chain has TRBV7-9 and TRBJ2-7; the D gene is possibly TRBD1 (7 bases). The V gene lost 2 bases and the J gene lost 0 bases, with 17 bases spanning the gap. The germline V gene has CDR1 SEHNR and CDR2 FQNEAQ (reference sequence). There are 17 residues in the CDR3. Here the CDR3 reads CASSLPEGQGGSYEQYF. The CDR3, as DNA: TGTGCCAGCAGCTTACCAGAGGGCCAGGGGGGCTCCTACGAGCAGTACTTC.

This clonotype was counted a few times. The gene calls are TRBV6-1 and TRBJ1-1; 7 bases map to TRBD1. V gave up 5 bases and J gave up 11 bases; unmatched junction bases: 11. This CDR3 has 13 amino acids. The V gene's germline CDR1 is MNHNS and CDR2 SASEGT. CDR3 sequence reads: CASSPPWDSGAFF. The CDR3 DNA reads TGTGCCAGCAGTCCACCCTGGGACAGCGGGGCTTTCTTT.

The chain has TRBV19 and TRBJ2-7; 8 bases agree with TRBD1. This CDR3 comprises 14 residues. The germline V gene encodes CDR1 LNHDA and CDR2 SQIVND (reference sequence). Trimming removed 5 bases from V and 5 bases from J; junction bases left unmatched: 8. The CDR3 spells CASSPGQGSHEQYF. The CDR3, as DNA: TGTGCCAGTAGTCCAGGACAGGGTAGCCACGAGCAGTACTTC.

J is TRBJ1-5 and V is TRBV11-2, with TRBD1 matching 8 bases. Unmatched junction bases numbered 9, after V lost 2 bases and J lost 3 bases. The CDR3 contains 17 residues. The germline V gene has CDR1 SGHAT and CDR2 FQNNGV. As DNA, the CDR3 is TGTGCCAGCAGCTTAAGGACAGGGACCGCCAACAATCAGCCCCAGCATTTT. Its translation is CASSLRTGTANNQPQHF.

This clonotype was seen a few times. The V gene is TRBV12-3 or TRBV12-4, the J gene TRBJ2-3, with 15 bases matching TRBD2. The CDR3 is 16 amino acids. Trimming took 6 bases from V and 5 from J; bases not matched to a gene: 6. The CDR3 protein is CASRRTSGRAGDTQYF. The CDR3 region has the DNA TGTGCCAGCAGGAGGACTAGCGGGAGGGCGGGAGATACGCAGTATTTT.

This chain joins TRBV20-1 and TRBJ1-4, with a tentative D call TRBD1 (5 bases). V lost 4 bases and J 9 bases, leaving 12 bases between the germline ends. CDR1 is DFQATT and CDR2 is SNEGSKA in the germline V gene (reference sequence). This CDR3 spans 12 amino acids. CDR3 nucleotide sequence: TGCAGTGCTATTGGGGCGGGAAAAAAACTGTTTTTT. The encoded protein is CSAIGAGKKLFF.

This clonotype has more than one count but fewer than ten. As DNA, the CDR3 is TGCGCCAGCAGCTTGGAATCAGGGCCGTACTATGGCTACACCTTC. Its protein product is CASSLESGPYYGYTF. The rearrangement joins TRBV5-1 to TRBJ1-2; the D gene is possibly TRBD1 (5 bases). CDR3 length equals 15 residues. Germline V gene sequence: CDR1 SGHRS, CDR2 YFSETQ. V gave up 0 bases and J gave up 3 bases, with 12 bases separating them.

CDR3 DNA: TGTGCCAGCAGTTTTTGGGGACGCTTTTCCTCCTACGAGCAGTACTTC. Protein: CASSFWGRFSSYEQYF. J is TRBJ2-7 and V is TRBV12-3 or TRBV12-4; D assignment may be TRBD1 or TRBD2 (5 bases each). Trimming took off 3 bases at V and 0 bases at J, with 15 bases between the two ends. This CDR3 is built from 16 residues.

A word on this clonotype: A read error may be the cause here, since a much bigger clone is one base away. This rearrangement joins TRBV12-3 or TRBV12-4 to TRBJ1-2, with a tentative D call TRBD1 (6 bases). The CDR3 sequence is 15 residues long. V was trimmed by 7 bases and J by 8 bases, leaving 23 bases between them. CDR3 residues: CASTLRGALIKGYTF. CDR3 nucleotides: TGTGCCAGCACGTTACGGGGGGCGCTGATAAAGGGCTACACCTTC.

This chain joins TRBV28 and TRBJ1-1, with no clear D. This CDR3 has 14 amino acids. The germline CDR1 and CDR2 sequences are MDHEN and SYDVKM. V was cut by 2 bases and J by 1 base, with 8 bases left in between. In DNA, the CDR3 is TGTGCCAGCAGTTTACAGCGGCAGAACACTGAAGCTTTCTTT. Its protein is CASSLQRQNTEAFF.

This clonotype was detected ten times or more. The genes are TRBV29-1 and TRBJ1-2; D unresolved. Trimming took off 0 bases at V and 12 bases at J, with 8 bases between the two ends. CDR1 and CDR2 from the germline V gene are SQVTM and ANQGSEA. CDR3 length: 10 amino acids. CDR3 region: CSVEEGTHTF. The CDR3 DNA is TGCAGCGTTGAAGAGGGTACCCACACCTTC.

The V and J genes are TRBV19 and TRBJ1-2; D not certain. Germline values: CDR1 LNHDA, CDR2 SQIVND (reference sequence). The CDR3 has 13 residues. V was pared by 4 bases and J by 8 bases, with 14 bases between. The DNA for the CDR3 is TGTGCCAGTAGTACCCCAGCCCGCGGGGGCTACACCTTC. It is translated as CASSTPARGGYTF.

This clonotype was seen more than once but under ten times. The chain carries TRBV28 and TRBJ1-5; the match to TRBD1 covers 7 bases. The CDR3 extends over 16 amino acids. The germline gives CDR1 MDHEN, CDR2 SYDVKM. The J segment lost 0 bases and the V segment lost 4 bases, leaving 6 bases of the junction unmatched. The chain's CDR3 is CASSSGTAYSNQPQHF. The CDR3 DNA reads TGTGCCAGCAGTTCGGGGACAGCATATAGCAATCAGCCCCAGCATTTT.

The V and J genes are TRBV7-3 and TRBJ2-1, with TRBD2 identical over 9 bases. The ends lost 4 bases at V and 6 bases at J; junction bases unmatched: 10. The CDR3 extends over 16 amino acids. The germline gives CDR1 SGHTA, CDR2 FQGTGA. CDR3 protein: CASSSLAGEALNEQFF. The CDR3 nucleotides read TGTGCCAGCAGCTCCTTAGCGGGAGAGGCTCTCAATGAGCAGTTCTTC. The full variable domain, completed using reference TRBV7-3 and TRBJ2-1, is GAGVSQTPSNKVTEKGKYVELRCDPISGHTALYWYRQSLGQGPEFLIYFQGTGAADDSGLPNDRFFAVRPEGSVSTLKIQRTERGDSAVYLCASSSLAGEALNEQFFGPGTRLTVL.

This clonotype was recorded a few times. The J gene is TRBJ2-7, the V gene TRBV28; D might be TRBD1 or TRBD2, each matching 5 bases. Germline assignment: CDR1 MDHEN and CDR2 SYDVKM. The CDR3 covers 15 residues. V was trimmed by 3 bases and J by 6 bases, leaving 18 bases between them. CDR3 DNA sequence: TGTGCCAGCAGTTTTCAAACGGGCTATGGGGGCGAGCAGTACTTC. The encoded protein is CASSFQTGYGGEQYF. Filled out from reference TRBV28 and TRBJ2-7, the complete variable domain reads DVKVTQSSRYLVKRTGEKVFLECVQDMDHENMFWYRQDPGLGLRLIYFSYDVKMKEKGDIPEGYSVSREKKERFSLILESASTNQTSMYLCASSFQTGYGGEQYFGPGTRLTVT.

This clonotype was picked up a small number of times. This chain uses TRBV4-2 with TRBJ2-5; 11 bases fit TRBD2. Trimming removed 0 bases from V and 6 bases from J; junction bases left unmatched: 6. The germline gives CDR1 LGHNA, CDR2 YNFKEQ. CDR3 length equals 16 residues. CDR3 sequence: CASSQDSTSGRKTQYF. CDR3 sequence (DNA): TGTGCCAGCAGCCAAGATAGTACTAGCGGGAGAAAGACCCAGTACTTC.

The rearrangement links TRBV14 to TRBJ2-7, with 9 nucleotides matching TRBD2. The CDR3 extends over 15 amino acids. V lost 4 bases, J lost 7 bases, and 11 bases stayed unmatched. Germline assignment: CDR1 SGHDN and CDR2 FVKESK. The CDR3 DNA sequence: TGTGCCAGCAGCCCTCACAGCGGGGGGACTAGTGAGCAGTACTTC. This gives the protein CASSPHSGGTSEQYF.

This clonotype was counted ten times or more. The V call is TRBV6-1, the J call TRBJ1-1; D may be TRBD1 (6 bases). V was shortened by 6 bases and J by 4 bases, with 15 bases between the two germline ends. Germline lookup yields CDR1 MNHNS and CDR2 SASEGT. The CDR3 consists of 14 residues. Here the CDR3 reads CASRSTGGFTEAFF. CDR3 sequence (DNA): TGTGCCAGCAGATCGACAGGAGGATTCACTGAAGCTTTCTTT.

This clonotype was seen many times. CDR3 nucleotide sequence: TGTGCCAGCAGTCCCCCCGGGGGTAATGAAAAACTGTTTTTT. Translation gives CASSPPGGNEKLFF. The rearrangement uses TRBV12-3 or TRBV12-4 and TRBJ1-4; the D gene is possibly TRBD1 (5 bases). Between the trimmed V and J ends, which lost 5 bases and 4 bases, there was a span of 11 bases. The CDR3 spans 14 residues.

The rearrangement uses TRBV20-1 and TRBJ1-6; D call uncertain. V was trimmed by 1 base and J by 3 bases, leaving 19 bases between them. This CDR3 has 18 amino acids. The germline gives CDR1 DFQATT, CDR2 SNEGSKA (reference sequence). Written as DNA, the CDR3 is TGCAGTGCTAGAGCCCACAGTCAAGTAGCCGGCTATAATTCACCCCTCCACTTT. It encodes CSARAHSQVAGYNSPLHF.

The chain has TRBV20-1 and TRBJ1-2; 9 nucleotides agree with TRBD1. Germline V gene lookup returns CDR1 DFQATT and CDR2 SNEGSKA (reference sequence). Trimming cost V 0 bases and J 8 bases; bases outside gene matches: 4. The length of the CDR3 is 13 residues. The CDR3 is CSARDGTGRGYTF. The CDR3 region has the DNA TGCAGTGCTAGAGACGGGACAGGGAGAGGCTACACCTTC.

As DNA, the CDR3 is TGTGCCAGCAGCAGACTAGCGGGAGCTAGTGAGCAGTTCTTC. Its translation: CASSRLAGASEQFF. The rearrangement links TRBV27 to TRBJ2-1; TRBD2 matches at 12 bases. Unmatched junction bases numbered 6, after V lost 6 bases and J lost 9 bases. CDR3 length: 14 amino acids. Germline CDR1 reads MNHEY; CDR2 reads SMNVEV (reference sequence).

This clonotype was seen a single time. The chain recombines TRBV11-2 with TRBJ1-2; D perhaps matches TRBD1 (5 bases). The CDR3 spans 16 residues. Trimming pared 5 bases from V and 3 bases from J, leaving 19 bases between. CDR1 and CDR2 (germline): SGHAT, FQNNGV. DNA for the CDR3: TGTGCCAGCAGCCCGCCGCCCGGGTGGGGCGACTATGGCTACACCTTC. It translates to CASSPPPGWGDYGYTF. Using reference TRBV11-2 and TRBJ1-2 for the parts outside the CDR3, the full variable domain is EAGVAQSPRYKIIEKRQSVAFWCNPISGHATLYWYQQILGQGPKLLIQFQNNGVVDDSQLPKDRFSAERLKGVDSTLKIQPAKLEDSAVYLCASSPPPGWGDYGYTFGSGTRLTVV.